This T cell receptor beta chain was identified in a study of somatic mutations in cytotoxic T cells in rheumatoid arthritis. As for the study in general: There were some V beta antibody-stained T-cell populations flow-sorted at nearly 100% purity, and these included V beta1+ cells sequenced for TCRB. Findings and limits, study-wide: The slight TRBV07 underrepresentation in rheumatoid arthritis patients was not adjusted for multiple comparisons.

Sequencing used immunoSEQ multiplex PCR; TCRdb keeps in-frame clones, though not all of them. Among about 3,400 clones, over 80% were seen once, and the ten largest hold around 31%. V lost 2 bases and J lost 8; bases outside the gene matches: 6. The CDR3 covers 15 residues. Germline values: CDR1 SGHVS, CDR2 FQNEAQ. Concerning this clone: Its antigen is unknown.

The sample comprised CD8+ T cells sorted from blood. The chain recombines TRBV7-8 with TRBJ1-4, with TRBD1 identical over 9 bases. This clonotype originated in a man in his fifties or sixties with rheumatoid arthritis. DNA for the CDR3: TGTGCCAGCAGCTTAAACAGGGGGCTAGGAGAAAAACTGTTTTTT. This translates into CASSLNRGLGEKLFF. The full variable domain, with the rest looked up from reference TRBV7-8 and TRBJ1-4, is GAGVSQSPRYKVAKRGQDVALRCDPISGHVSLFWYQQALGQGPEFLTYFQNEAQLDKSGLPSDRFFAERPEGSVSTLKIQRTQQEDSAVYLCASSLNRGLGEKLFFGSGTQLSVL.